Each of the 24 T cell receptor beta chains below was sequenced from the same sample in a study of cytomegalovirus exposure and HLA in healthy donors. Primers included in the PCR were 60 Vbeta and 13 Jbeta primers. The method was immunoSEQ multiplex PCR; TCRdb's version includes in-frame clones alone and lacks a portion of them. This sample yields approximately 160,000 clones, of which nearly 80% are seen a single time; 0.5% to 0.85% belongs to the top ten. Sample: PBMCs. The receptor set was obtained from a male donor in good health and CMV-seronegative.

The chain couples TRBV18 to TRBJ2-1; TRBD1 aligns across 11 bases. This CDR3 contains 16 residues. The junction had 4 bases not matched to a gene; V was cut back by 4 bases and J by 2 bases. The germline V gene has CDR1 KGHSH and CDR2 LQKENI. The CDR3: CASSLGQGGTYNEQFF. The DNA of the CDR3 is TGTGCCAGCTCACTGGGACAGGGGGGCACCTACAATGAGCAGTTCTTC.

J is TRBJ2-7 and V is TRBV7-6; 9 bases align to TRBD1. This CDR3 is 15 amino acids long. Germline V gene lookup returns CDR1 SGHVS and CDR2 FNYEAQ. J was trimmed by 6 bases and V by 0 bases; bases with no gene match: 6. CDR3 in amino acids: CASSLAQDRGSEQYF. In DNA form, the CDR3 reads TGTGCCAGCAGCTTAGCCCAGGACAGGGGATCCGAGCAGTACTTC.

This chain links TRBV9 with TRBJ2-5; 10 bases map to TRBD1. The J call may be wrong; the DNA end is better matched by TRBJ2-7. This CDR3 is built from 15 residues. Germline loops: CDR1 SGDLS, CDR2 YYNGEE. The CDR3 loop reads CASSVGGQGDNEQYF. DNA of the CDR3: TGTGCCAGCAGCGTAGGAGGACAGGGGGACAACGAGCAGTACTTC.

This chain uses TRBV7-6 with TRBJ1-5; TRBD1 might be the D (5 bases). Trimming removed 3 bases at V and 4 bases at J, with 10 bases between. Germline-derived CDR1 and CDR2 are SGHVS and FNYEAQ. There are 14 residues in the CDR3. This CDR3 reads CASSLEGINQPQHF. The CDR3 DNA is TGTGCCAGCAGCTTGGAGGGGATTAATCAGCCCCAGCATTTT.

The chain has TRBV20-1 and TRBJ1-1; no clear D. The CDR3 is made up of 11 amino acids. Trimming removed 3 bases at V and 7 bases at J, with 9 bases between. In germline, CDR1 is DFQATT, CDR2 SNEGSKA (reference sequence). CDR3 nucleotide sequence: TGCAGTGCTAGTTGGGCAGATGAAGCTTTCTTT. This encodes CSASWADEAFF.

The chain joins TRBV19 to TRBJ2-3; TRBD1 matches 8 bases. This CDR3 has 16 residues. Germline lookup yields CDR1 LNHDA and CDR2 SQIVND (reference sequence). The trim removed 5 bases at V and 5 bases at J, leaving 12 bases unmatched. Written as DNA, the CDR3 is TGTGCCAGTAGTCGCCCCGGCAGGGGGCAAGGAGATACGCAGTATTTT. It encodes CASSRPGRGQGDTQYF.

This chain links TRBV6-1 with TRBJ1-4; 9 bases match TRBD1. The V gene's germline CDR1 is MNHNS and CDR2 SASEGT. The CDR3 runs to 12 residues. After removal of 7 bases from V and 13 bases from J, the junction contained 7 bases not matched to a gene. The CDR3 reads CASTGQGLGLFF. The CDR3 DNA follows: TGTGCCAGCACTGGACAGGGGCTGGGACTGTTTTTT.

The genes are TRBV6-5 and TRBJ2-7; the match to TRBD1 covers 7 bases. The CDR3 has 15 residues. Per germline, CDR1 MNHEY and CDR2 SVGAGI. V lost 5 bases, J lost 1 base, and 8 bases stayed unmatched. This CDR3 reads CASSLRQGSSYEQYF. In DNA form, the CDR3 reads TGTGCCAGCAGTCTTCGACAGGGATCTTCCTACGAGCAGTACTTC.

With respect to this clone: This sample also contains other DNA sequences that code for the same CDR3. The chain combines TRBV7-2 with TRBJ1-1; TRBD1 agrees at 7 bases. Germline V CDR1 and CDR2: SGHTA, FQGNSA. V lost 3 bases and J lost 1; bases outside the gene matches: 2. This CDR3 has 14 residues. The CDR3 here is CASSLSGGNTEAFF. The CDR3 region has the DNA TGTGCCAGCAGCTTGTCAGGGGGGAACACTGAAGCTTTCTTT.

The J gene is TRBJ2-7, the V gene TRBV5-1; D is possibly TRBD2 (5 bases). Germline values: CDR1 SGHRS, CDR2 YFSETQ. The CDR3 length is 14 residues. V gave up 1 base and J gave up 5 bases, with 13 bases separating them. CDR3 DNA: TGCGCCAGCAGCTTGACGGGATTTAGTGACGAGCAGTACTTC. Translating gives CASSLTGFSDEQYF.

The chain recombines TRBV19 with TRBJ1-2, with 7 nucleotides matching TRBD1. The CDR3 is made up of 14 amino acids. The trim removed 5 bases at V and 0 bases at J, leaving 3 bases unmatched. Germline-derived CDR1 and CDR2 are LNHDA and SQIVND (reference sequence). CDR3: CASSLQGTNYGYTF. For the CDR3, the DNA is TGTGCCAGTAGTCTACAGGGGACTAACTATGGCTACACCTTC. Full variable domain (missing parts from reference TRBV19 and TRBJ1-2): DGGITQSPKYLFRKEGQNVTLSCEQNLNHDAMYWYRQDPGQGLRLIYYSQIVNDFQKGDIAEGYSVSREKKESFPLTVTSAQKNPTAFYLCASSLQGTNYGYTFGSGTRLTVV.

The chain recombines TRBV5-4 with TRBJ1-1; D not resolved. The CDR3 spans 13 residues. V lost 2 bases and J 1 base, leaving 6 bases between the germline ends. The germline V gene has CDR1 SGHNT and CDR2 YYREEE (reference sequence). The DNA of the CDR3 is TGTGCCAGCAGCTTTGGGCCGAACACTGAAGCTTTCTTT. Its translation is CASSFGPNTEAFF.

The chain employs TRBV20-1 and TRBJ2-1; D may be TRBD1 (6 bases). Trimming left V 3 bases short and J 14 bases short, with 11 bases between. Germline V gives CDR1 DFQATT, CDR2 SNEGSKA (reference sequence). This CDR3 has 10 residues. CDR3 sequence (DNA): TGCAGTGCTAGCCCAGGGGCAGAGTTCTTC. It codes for CSASPGAEFF.

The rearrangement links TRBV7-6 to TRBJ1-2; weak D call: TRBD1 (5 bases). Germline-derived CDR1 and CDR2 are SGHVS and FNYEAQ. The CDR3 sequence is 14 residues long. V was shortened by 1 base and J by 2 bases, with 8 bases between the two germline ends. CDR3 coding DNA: TGTGCCAGCAGCTTAGAGAAGGGGAACTATGGCTACACCTTC. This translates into CASSLEKGNYGYTF. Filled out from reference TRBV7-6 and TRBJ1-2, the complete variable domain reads GAGVSQSPRYKVTKRGQDVALRCDPISGHVSLYWYRQALGQGPEFLTYFNYEAQQDKSGLPNDRFSAERPEGSISTLTIQRTEQRDSAMYRCASSLEKGNYGYTFGSGTRLTVV.

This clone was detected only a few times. The CDR3 DNA is TGTGCCAGCAGGAACAGGGCGGGCACTGAAGCTTTCTTT. Translating it yields CASRNRAGTEAFF. The chain is built from TRBV27 and TRBJ1-1, with D tentatively TRBD1 (6 bases). Germline CDR1 reads MNHEY; CDR2 reads SMNVEV (reference sequence). The CDR3 is 13 residues long. V was cut by 6 bases and J by 4 bases, with 12 bases left in between.

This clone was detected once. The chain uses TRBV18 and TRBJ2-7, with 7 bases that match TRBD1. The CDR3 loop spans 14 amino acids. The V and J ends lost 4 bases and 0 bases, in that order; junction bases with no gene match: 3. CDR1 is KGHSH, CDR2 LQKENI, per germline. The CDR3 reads CASSLGQRSYEQYF. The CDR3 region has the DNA TGTGCCAGCTCACTGGGACAGCGCTCCTACGAGCAGTACTTC.

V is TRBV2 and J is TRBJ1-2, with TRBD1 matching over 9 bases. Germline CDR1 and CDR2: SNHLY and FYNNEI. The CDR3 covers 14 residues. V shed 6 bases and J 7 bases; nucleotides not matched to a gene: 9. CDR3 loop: CASSGDREFGGYTF. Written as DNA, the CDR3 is TGTGCCAGCAGCGGGGACAGGGAGTTTGGTGGCTACACCTTC.

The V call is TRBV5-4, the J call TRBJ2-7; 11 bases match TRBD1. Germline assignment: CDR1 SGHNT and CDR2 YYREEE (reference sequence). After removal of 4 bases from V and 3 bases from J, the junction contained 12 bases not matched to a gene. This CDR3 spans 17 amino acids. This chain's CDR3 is CASSPGTGTGGYYEQYF. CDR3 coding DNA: TGTGCCAGCAGCCCCGGCACCGGGACAGGGGGGTACTACGAGCAGTACTTC.

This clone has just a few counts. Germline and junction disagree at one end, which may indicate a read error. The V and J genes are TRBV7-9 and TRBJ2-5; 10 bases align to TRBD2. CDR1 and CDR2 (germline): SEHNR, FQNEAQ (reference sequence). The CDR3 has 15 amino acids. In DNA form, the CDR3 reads TGTTCCAGCAGCTCCAGCGGGGGGGCCTGGGAGACCCAGTACTTC. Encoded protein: CSSSSSGGAWETQYF.

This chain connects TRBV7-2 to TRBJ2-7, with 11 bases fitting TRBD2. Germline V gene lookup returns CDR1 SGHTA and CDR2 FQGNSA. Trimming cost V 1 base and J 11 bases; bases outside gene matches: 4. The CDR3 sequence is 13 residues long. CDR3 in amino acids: CASSLELAGGKYF. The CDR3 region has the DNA TGTGCCAGCAGCTTAGAGCTAGCGGGAGGAAAGTACTTC.

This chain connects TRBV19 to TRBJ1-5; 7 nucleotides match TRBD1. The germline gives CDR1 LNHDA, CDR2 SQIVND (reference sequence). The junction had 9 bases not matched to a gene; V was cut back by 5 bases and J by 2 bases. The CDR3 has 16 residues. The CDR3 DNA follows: TGTGCCAGTAGTTCCCGGACAGGCGGGGGCAATCAGCCCCAGCATTTT. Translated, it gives CASSSRTGGGNQPQHF.

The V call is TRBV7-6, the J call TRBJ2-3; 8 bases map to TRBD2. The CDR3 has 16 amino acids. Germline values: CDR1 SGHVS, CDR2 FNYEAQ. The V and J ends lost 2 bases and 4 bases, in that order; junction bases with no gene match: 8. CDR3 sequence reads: CASSLSNGRASDTQYF. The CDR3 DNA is TGTGCCAGCAGCTTAAGTAACGGGAGGGCCTCAGATACGCAGTATTTT. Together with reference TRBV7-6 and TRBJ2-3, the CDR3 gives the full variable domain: GAGVSQSPRYKVTKRGQDVALRCDPISGHVSLYWYRQALGQGPEFLTYFNYEAQQDKSGLPNDRFSAERPEGSISTLTIQRTEQRDSAMYRCASSLSNGRASDTQYFGPGTRLTVL.

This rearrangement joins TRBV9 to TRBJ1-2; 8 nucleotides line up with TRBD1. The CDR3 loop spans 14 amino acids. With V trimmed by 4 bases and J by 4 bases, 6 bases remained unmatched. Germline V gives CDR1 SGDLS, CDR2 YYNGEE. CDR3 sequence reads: CASSRDRSSYGYTF. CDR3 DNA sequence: TGTGCCAGCAGCCGGGACAGGAGCTCCTATGGCTACACCTTC.

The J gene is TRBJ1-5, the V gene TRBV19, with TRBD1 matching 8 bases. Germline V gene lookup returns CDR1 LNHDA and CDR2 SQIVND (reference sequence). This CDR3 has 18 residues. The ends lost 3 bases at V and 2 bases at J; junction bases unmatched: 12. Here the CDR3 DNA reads TGTGCCAGTAGTATTATCCGTGACAGGGGAGTAGGCAATCAGCCCCAGCATTTT. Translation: CASSIIRDRGVGNQPQHF.